This T cell receptor (beta chain) was obtained from a study of blood T cells in healthy people across ages. PCR was performed a second time for roughly 7 to 11 cycles using a sample-barcoded 5' primer and a J-beta primer mix. Using its own MiXCR run on the 5' RACE reads, TCRdb lists one record per CDR3 protein. Counted here are around 800,000 distinct CDR3 sequences, around two fifths occurring once; the ten biggest clones make up about 21%. The CDR3 spans 13 residues. Notes on this clonotype: One end of the junction varies from germline; a read error may be responsible.

The genes are TRBV12-3 or TRBV12-4 and TRBJ2-7; TRBD1 is a possible D gene (6 bases). The source is a man aged 55 to 69 in good health. The sequencing sample was made of blood. The CDR3 nucleotides read TGCGCCAGCAGCTTGGTCAGGGGCCACGAGCAGTACTTC. Encoded protein: CASSLVRGHEQYF.